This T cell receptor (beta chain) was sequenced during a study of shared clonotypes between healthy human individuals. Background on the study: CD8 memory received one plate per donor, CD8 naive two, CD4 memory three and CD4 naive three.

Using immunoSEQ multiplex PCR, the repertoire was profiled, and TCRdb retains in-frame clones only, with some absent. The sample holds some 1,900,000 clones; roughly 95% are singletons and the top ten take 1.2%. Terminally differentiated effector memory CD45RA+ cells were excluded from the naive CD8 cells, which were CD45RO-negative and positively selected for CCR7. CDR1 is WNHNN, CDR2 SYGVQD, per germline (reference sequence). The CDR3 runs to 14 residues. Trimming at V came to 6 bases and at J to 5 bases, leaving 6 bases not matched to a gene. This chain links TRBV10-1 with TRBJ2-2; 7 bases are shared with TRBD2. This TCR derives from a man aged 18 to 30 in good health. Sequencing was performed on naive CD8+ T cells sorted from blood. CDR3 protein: CASRAGDRTGELFF. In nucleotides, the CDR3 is TGCGCCAGCAGGGCGGGAGATCGTACCGGGGAGCTGTTTTTT.